This TCR beta chain was retrieved from a study of T cell repertoires in cytomegalovirus infection. TCRdb called the reads again in MiXCR, with one record for every CDR3 protein. The sample shows roughly 700,000 distinct CDR3 sequences, approximately 33% of them seen only once. CDR1 SGHRS and CDR2 YFSETQ come from the germline V gene. CDR3 length equals 16 residues. After removal of 4 bases from V and 1 base from J, the junction contained 10 bases not matched to a gene. Notes on this clonotype: Its antigen is currently unknown.

Study results and caveats: Within the response measured ex vivo, HLA-C-restricted CMV-specific TCR beta clonotypes were dominant.

This receptor was obtained from a human donor in good health (CMV status not recorded). Some clones in this sample may be carry-over from other donors' samples. The sample consisted of cultured PBMCs, taken from culture after CMV antigen stimulation. The chain couples TRBV5-1 to TRBJ1-1; 7 bases fit TRBD1. The CDR3 bases are TGCGCCAGCAGCCTAGGGACAGCCTCCCGGAACACTGAAGCTTTCTTT. Protein sequence: CASSLGTASRNTEAFF.